The 27 T cell receptor beta chains reported below all come from one sample, sequenced in a study of T cell responses to AZD1222 COVID-19 vaccine. Repertoires were generated with immunoSEQ multiplex PCR, while TCRdb's copy carries only in-frame clones and drops some. This sample has fewer than 110,000 clones; about 90% occur once, and the top ten carry 5% to 7.5%. The starting material was peripheral blood, obtained 28 days after the second AZD1222 dose. These receptors were taken from an adult who received the AZD1222 COVID-19 vaccine.

This sequence joins TRBV7-8 and TRBJ2-7; D is possibly TRBD2 (6 bases). Looked up from germline, CDR1 is SGHVS and CDR2 is FQNEAQ. The CDR3 contains 14 residues. The V end lost 7 bases, the J end lost 0 bases, and 13 bases lay between the germline ends. CDR3 protein: CASTPSGFSYEQYF. The CDR3 DNA reads TGTGCCAGCACCCCGAGCGGGTTCTCCTACGAGCAGTACTTC.

V and J are TRBV3-1 (or the pseudogene TRBV3-2) and TRBJ2-3; TRBD2 might be the D (7 bases). The CDR3 loop spans 15 amino acids. V was clipped by 2 bases and J by 5 bases, with 14 bases between them. CDR1 is LGHDT and CDR2 is YNNKEL in the germline V gene (reference sequence). The CDR3 sequence: CASSQLRGGGDTQYF. The CDR3 DNA is TGTGCCAGCAGCCAATTGAGGGGGGGAGGAGATACGCAGTATTTT.

J is TRBJ1-6 and V is TRBV27; 9 bases match TRBD1. Trimming took 4 bases from V and 9 from J; bases not matched to a gene: 4. The CDR3 contains 14 residues. Looked up from germline, CDR1 is MNHEY and CDR2 is SMNVEV (reference sequence). This chain's CDR3 is CASSYRGLLSPLHF. Written as DNA, the CDR3 is TGTGCCAGCAGTTACAGGGGGCTCCTTTCACCCCTCCACTTT.

The rearrangement joins TRBV5-1 to TRBJ2-2, with 7 bases identical to TRBD1. V was clipped by 2 bases and J by 4 bases; unmatched bases: 8. Germline lookup yields CDR1 SGHRS and CDR2 YFSETQ. The CDR3 has 16 amino acids. CDR3 sequence (DNA): TGCGCCAGCAGCTTCCCCAGACAGGGTGGCACCGGGGAGCTGTTTTTT. This gives the protein CASSFPRQGGTGELFF.

This chain connects TRBV4-3 to TRBJ2-2, with TRBD1 matching 8 bases. V trimming: 1 base; J trimming: 4 bases; junction bases outside the gene matches: 5. The CDR3 has 16 residues. CDR1 and CDR2 from the germline V gene are LGHNA and YSLEER. The CDR3 region is CASSQVQGGTTGELFF. The CDR3 DNA reads as TGCGCCAGCAGCCAAGTACAGGGGGGAACCACCGGGGAGCTGTTTTTT.

The chain couples TRBV19 to TRBJ1-2; D unresolved. This CDR3 is 12 amino acids long. The germline V gene encodes CDR1 LNHDA and CDR2 SQIVND (reference sequence). V gave up 3 bases and J gave up 4 bases, with 6 bases separating them. CDR3 DNA: TGTGCCAGTAGTATCAATAGCTATGGCTACACCTTC. This codes for CASSINSYGYTF.

This rearrangement joins TRBV27 to TRBJ2-5, with D possibly being TRBD1 (6 bases). V was pared by 5 bases and J by 5 bases, with 9 bases between. The CDR3 loop spans 12 amino acids. Germline CDR1 reads MNHEY; CDR2 reads SMNVEV (reference sequence). CDR3 nucleotide sequence: TGTGCCAGCAGTCTTAGGGGGGAGACCCAGTACTTC. Amino acids: CASSLRGETQYF.

The chain combines TRBV4-1 with TRBJ2-7; no firm D call. Germline-derived CDR1 and CDR2 are MGHRA and YSYEKL. V was cut by 1 base and J by 4 bases, with 5 bases left in between. The CDR3 runs to 12 residues. The CDR3 bases are TGCGCCAGCAGCCAAGGGGGTTACGAGCAGTACTTC. Protein: CASSQGGYEQYF.

CDR3 sequence reads: CASSFEGNGNQPQHF. In DNA form, the CDR3 reads TGTGCCAGCAGTTTCGAGGGTAACGGCAATCAGCCCCAGCATTTT. The V gene is TRBV28, the J gene TRBJ1-5; D gene uncertain. CDR3 length equals 15 residues. V dropped 3 bases and J dropped 2 bases, with 11 bases sitting between them. Looked up from germline, CDR1 is MDHEN and CDR2 is SYDVKM.

The chain has TRBV10-3 and TRBJ2-7, with TRBD1 as a possible D gene (6 bases). The V end was cut by 6 bases, the J end by 2 bases, with 17 bases between. CDR3 length: 15 amino acids. Germline lookup yields CDR1 ENHRY and CDR2 SYGVKD. Here the CDR3 DNA reads TGTGCCATCAGCGCAGACAGGACGAGAACCTACGAGCAGTACTTC. The encoded protein is CAISADRTRTYEQYF.

The V call is TRBV6-5, the J call TRBJ1-5; a possible D gene is TRBD1 (5 bases). Trimming cost V 5 bases and J 1 base, with 12 bases left between them. Per germline, CDR1 MNHEY and CDR2 SVGAGI. CDR3 length: 15 residues. CDR3 in amino acids: CASSPRGGSNQPQHF. CDR3 coding DNA: TGTGCCAGCAGTCCCCGGGGGGGGAGCAATCAGCCCCAGCATTTT.

The J gene is TRBJ1-2, the V gene TRBV11-2; 8 bases align to TRBD1. The J segment lost 3 bases and the V segment lost 5 bases, leaving 5 bases of the junction unmatched. The CDR3 is made up of 14 amino acids. CDR1 and CDR2 (germline): SGHAT, FQNNGV. CDR3 bases: TGTGCCAGCAGCGAACAGGGGGTAGACTATGGCTACACCTTC. Translation: CASSEQGVDYGYTF.

The chain has TRBV6-5 and TRBJ1-1; weak D call: TRBD1 (5 bases). This CDR3 spans 14 amino acids. Germline V CDR1 and CDR2: MNHEY, SVGAGI. Trimming left V 7 bases short and J 8 bases short, with 20 bases between. The CDR3 DNA is TGTGCCAGCACCCGAAGGGGAACCCAGGCAGAAGCTTTCTTT. Translation gives CASTRRGTQAEAFF.

This clone came up once. V is TRBV5-1 and J is TRBJ2-7; a possible D gene is TRBD2 (9 bases). The ends were cut back, 4 bases at V and 9 bases at J, with 23 bases in the middle. This CDR3 region has 15 residues. Germline V gene data show CDR1 as SGHRS and CDR2 as YFSETQ. The CDR3 nucleotides are TGCGCCAGCAGCGCAGGGACAGGAGCGGGGGGTGGGCAGTACTTC. Protein sequence: CASSAGTGAGGGQYF.

The chain joins TRBV7-9 to TRBJ2-5; D gene ambiguous. The length of the CDR3 is 11 residues. The V gene's germline CDR1 is SEHNR and CDR2 FQNEAQ (reference sequence). Trimming took 4 bases from V and 0 from J, leaving 0 bases between them. CDR3 bases: TGTGCCAGCAGCTACCAAGAGACCCAGTACTTC. It codes for CASSYQETQYF. The whole variable domain, remainder taken from reference TRBV7-9 and TRBJ2-5, is DTGVSQNPRHKITKRGQNVTFRCDPISEHNRLYWYRQTLGQGPEFLTYFQNEAQLEKSRLLSDRFSAERPKGSFSTLEIQRTEQGDSAMYLCASSYQETQYFGPGTRLLVL.

This chain joins TRBV28 and TRBJ2-7; D is perhaps TRBD1 or TRBD2 (5 bases each). The CDR3 has 13 residues. The germline gives CDR1 MDHEN, CDR2 SYDVKM. Trimming took off 5 bases at V and 6 bases at J, with 14 bases between the two ends. For the CDR3, the DNA is TGTGCCAGCAGTCTCGGGACGGCTCGCGAGCAGTACTTC. Translated, it gives CASSLGTAREQYF.

The chain couples TRBV19 to TRBJ1-2; 10 bases map to TRBD1. Germline CDR1 is LNHDA and CDR2 is SQIVND (reference sequence). This CDR3 has 15 amino acids. Germline trimming cut 6 bases from V and 2 bases from J; bases unmatched to any gene: 6. The chain's CDR3 is CASRSPDRGNYGYTF. The CDR3 coding sequence is TGTGCCAGTAGGTCACCGGACAGGGGGAACTATGGCTACACCTTC. Using reference TRBV19 and TRBJ1-2 for the parts outside the CDR3, the full variable domain is DGGITQSPKYLFRKEGQNVTLSCEQNLNHDAMYWYRQDPGQGLRLIYYSQIVNDFQKGDIAEGYSVSREKKESFPLTVTSAQKNPTAFYLCASRSPDRGNYGYTFGSGTRLTVV.

The rearrangement uses TRBV19 and TRBJ1-6; D not resolved. Looked up from germline, CDR1 is LNHDA and CDR2 is SQIVND (reference sequence). V shed 0 bases and J shed 12 bases, with 15 bases lying between them. CDR3 length: 15 amino acids. CDR3 region: CASSIDSLGFRPLHF. The CDR3 DNA follows: TGTGCCAGTAGTATAGATTCGCTCGGGTTTCGACCCCTCCACTTT.

The gene calls are TRBV13 and TRBJ2-3, with TRBD1 matching over 7 bases. The CDR3 runs 15 residues. The junction had 9 bases not matched to a gene; V was cut back by 4 bases and J by 5 bases. Germline CDR1 and CDR2: PRHDT and FYEKMQ (reference sequence). The DNA of the CDR3 is TGTGCCAGCAGCTCTGACAGGGTCGGTCAAGATACGCAGTATTTT. Residues: CASSSDRVGQDTQYF.

The rearrangement links TRBV6-6 to TRBJ2-2; D is unclear. This CDR3 has 14 amino acids. V dropped 9 bases and J dropped 3 bases, with 14 bases sitting between them. Per the germline V gene, CDR1 is MNHNY and CDR2 is SVGAGI (reference sequence). The CDR3 region is CASQVSVDTGELFF. CDR3 sequence (DNA): TGTGCCAGTCAGGTGTCAGTGGACACCGGGGAGCTGTTTTTT.

The chain has TRBV2 and TRBJ2-4, with D uncertain. Trimming removed 6 bases at V and 2 bases at J, with 14 bases between. Per germline, CDR1 SNHLY and CDR2 FYNNEI. This CDR3 comprises 15 residues. CDR3 DNA sequence: TGTGCCAGCAGGGCGGACCCCCAGACCAAAAACATTCAGTACTTC. It yields the protein CASRADPQTKNIQYF.

The chain joins TRBV3-1 (or the pseudogene TRBV3-2) to TRBJ2-5, with 8 positions matching TRBD2. Germline CDR1 reads LGHDT; CDR2 reads YNNKEL (reference sequence). V gave up 3 bases and J gave up 1 base; unmatched junction bases: 4. The CDR3 is 15 amino acids. The CDR3 sequence is CASSHAGGFQETQYF. CDR3 nucleotide sequence: TGTGCCAGCAGCCACGCGGGGGGCTTCCAAGAGACCCAGTACTTC.

The chain recombines TRBV6-5 with TRBJ1-1, with D maybe TRBD1 (6 bases). The V end was cut by 6 bases, the J end by 0 bases, with 8 bases between. Germline V gene sequence: CDR1 MNHEY, CDR2 SVGAGI. The CDR3 runs to 13 residues. The CDR3 spells CASRRDMNTEAFF. CDR3 bases: TGTGCCAGCAGAAGGGACATGAACACTGAAGCTTTCTTT.

V gene TRBV10-2 combines with J gene TRBJ1-6, with D maybe TRBD1 (5 bases). The length of the CDR3 is 14 residues. The V end lost 3 bases, the J end lost 5 bases, and 8 bases lay between the germline ends. Looked up from germline, CDR1 is WSHSY and CDR2 is SAAADI. CDR3 nucleotide sequence: TGCGCCAGCAGTGAAACAGGCGATAATTCACCCCTCCACTTT. Translating gives CASSETGDNSPLHF.

There are a few counts of this clone. This chain connects TRBV30 to TRBJ1-2; D gene ambiguous. The length of the CDR3 is 10 residues. Germline V lookup: CDR1 GTSNPN, CDR2 SVGIG (reference sequence). Trimming left V 5 bases short and J 3 bases short, with 4 bases between. DNA of the CDR3: TGTGCCTGGGGTGACTATGGCTACACCTTC. It translates to CAWGDYGYTF.

The CDR3 sequence is CASSEGQGGPEAFF. The CDR3 DNA is TGTGCCAGCAGCGAGGGACAGGGGGGCCCTGAAGCTTTCTTT. The chain is built from TRBV9 and TRBJ1-1; TRBD1 aligns across 11 bases. Trimming at V came to 3 bases and at J to 6 bases, leaving 4 bases not matched to a gene. CDR1 SGDLS and CDR2 YYNGEE come from the germline V gene. The CDR3 contains 14 residues.

CDR3 bases: TGTGCCAGTTGGCGGGCAGAACAGACTGAAGCTTTCTTT. Translating gives CASWRAEQTEAFF. This chain uses TRBV12-3 or TRBV12-4 with TRBJ1-1; D unresolved. This CDR3 has 13 amino acids. V lost 9 bases, J lost 5 bases, and 16 bases lay in between.